Included here is one T cell receptor beta chain sequence, with context. V trimming: 3 bases; J trimming: 7 bases; junction bases outside the gene matches: 8. Per germline, CDR1 MNHNS and CDR2 SASEGT. CDR3 length: 14 residues. The sample originates from a study of blood T cell repertoires in COVID-19. About the research overall: Samples came from the United States, Italy and Spain, spanning acute and convalescent COVID-19. T cells, B-cell-depleted T cells, or PBMCs supplied cDNA or gDNA.

As handled by the study authors: Reference gene primer amplification in the assay estimated nucleated cell counts. Libraries were prepared by immunoSEQ multiplex PCR; TCRdb keeps only in-frame clonotypes and omits some of them. That table gives V, J and clone size, and the DNA gave D and trimming. Here the sample spans roughly 230,000 clones, roughly 81% being singletons. The sequenced sample consisted of peripheral blood. The sequence was collected from a man aged 40-55 years with acute or convalescent COVID-19. V usage is TRBV6-1 and J usage is TRBJ1-2; 7 positions match TRBD1. The CDR3 bases are TGTGCCAGCAGTGATCTTGTAGGGGGCCCTGGCTACACCTTC. Translated: CASSDLVGGPGYTF.